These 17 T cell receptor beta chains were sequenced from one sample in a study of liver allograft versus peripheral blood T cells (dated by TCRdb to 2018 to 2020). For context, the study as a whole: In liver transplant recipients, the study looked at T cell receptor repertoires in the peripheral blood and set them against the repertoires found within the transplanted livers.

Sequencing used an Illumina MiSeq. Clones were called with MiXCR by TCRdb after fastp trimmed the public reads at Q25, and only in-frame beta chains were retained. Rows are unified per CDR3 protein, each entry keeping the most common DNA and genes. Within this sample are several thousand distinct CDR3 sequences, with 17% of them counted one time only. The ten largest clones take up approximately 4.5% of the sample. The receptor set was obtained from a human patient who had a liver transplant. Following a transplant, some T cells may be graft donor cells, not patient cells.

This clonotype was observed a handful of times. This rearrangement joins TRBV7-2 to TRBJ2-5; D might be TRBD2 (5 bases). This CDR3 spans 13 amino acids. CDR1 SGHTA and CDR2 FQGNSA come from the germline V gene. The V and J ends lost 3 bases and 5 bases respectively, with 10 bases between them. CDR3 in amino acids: CASSFQTGETQYF. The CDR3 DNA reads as TGTGCCAGCAGCTTTCAGACGGGGGAGACCCAGTACTTC.

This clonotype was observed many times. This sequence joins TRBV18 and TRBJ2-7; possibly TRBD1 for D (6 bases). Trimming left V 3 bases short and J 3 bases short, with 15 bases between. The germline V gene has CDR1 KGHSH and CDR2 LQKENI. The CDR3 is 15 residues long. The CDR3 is CASSPTRDTLYEQYF. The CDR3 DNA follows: TGTGCCAGCTCACCCACCCGGGACACACTCTACGAGCAGTACTTC.

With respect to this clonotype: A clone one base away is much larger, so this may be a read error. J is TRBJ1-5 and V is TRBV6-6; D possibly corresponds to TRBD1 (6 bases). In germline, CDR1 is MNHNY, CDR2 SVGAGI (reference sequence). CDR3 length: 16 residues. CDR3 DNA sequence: TGTGCCAGCAGGACCGGGACAACTTATAGCGATCAGCCCCAGCATTTT. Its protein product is CASRTGTTYSDQPQHF.

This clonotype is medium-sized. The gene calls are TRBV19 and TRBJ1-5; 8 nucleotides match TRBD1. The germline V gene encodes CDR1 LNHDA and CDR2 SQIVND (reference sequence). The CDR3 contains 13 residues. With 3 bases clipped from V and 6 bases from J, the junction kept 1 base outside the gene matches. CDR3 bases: TGTGCCAGTAGTATCGACAGGGGTCAGCCCCAGCATTTT. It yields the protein CASSIDRGQPQHF.

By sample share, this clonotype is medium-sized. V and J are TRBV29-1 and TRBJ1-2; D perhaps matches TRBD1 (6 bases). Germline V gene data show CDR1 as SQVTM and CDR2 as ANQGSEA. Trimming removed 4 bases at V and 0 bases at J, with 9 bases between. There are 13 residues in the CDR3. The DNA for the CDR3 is TGCAGCGTTGGGGACACCTCTAACTATGGCTACACCTTC. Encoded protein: CSVGDTSNYGYTF.

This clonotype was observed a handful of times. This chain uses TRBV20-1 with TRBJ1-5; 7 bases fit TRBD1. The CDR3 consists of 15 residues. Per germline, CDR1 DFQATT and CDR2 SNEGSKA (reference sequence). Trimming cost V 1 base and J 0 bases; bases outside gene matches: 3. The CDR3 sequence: CSARGPGGSNQPQHF. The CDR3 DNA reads TGCAGTGCTAGAGGTCCAGGGGGTAGCAATCAGCCCCAGCATTTT.

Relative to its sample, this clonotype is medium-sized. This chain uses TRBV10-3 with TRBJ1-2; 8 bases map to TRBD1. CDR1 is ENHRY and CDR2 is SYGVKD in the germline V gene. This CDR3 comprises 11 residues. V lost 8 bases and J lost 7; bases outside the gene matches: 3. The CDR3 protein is CAIGQGAGYTF. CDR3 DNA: TGTGCCATCGGACAGGGTGCTGGCTACACCTTC.

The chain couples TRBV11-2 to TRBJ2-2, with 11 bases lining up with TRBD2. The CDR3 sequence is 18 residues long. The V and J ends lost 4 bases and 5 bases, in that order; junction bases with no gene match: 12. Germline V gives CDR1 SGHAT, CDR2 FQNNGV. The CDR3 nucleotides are TGTGCCAGCAGCTCAACACGACTAGCGGGGAGCAATACCGGGGAGCTGTTTTTT. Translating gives CASSSTRLAGSNTGELFF.

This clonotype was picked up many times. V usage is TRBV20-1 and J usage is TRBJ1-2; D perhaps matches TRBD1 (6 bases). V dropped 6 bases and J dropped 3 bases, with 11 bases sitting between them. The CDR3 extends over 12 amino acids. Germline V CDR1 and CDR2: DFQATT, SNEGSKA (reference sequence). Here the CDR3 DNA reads TGCAGTGCCAACAGGGAGGACTATGGCTACACCTTC. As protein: CSANREDYGYTF.

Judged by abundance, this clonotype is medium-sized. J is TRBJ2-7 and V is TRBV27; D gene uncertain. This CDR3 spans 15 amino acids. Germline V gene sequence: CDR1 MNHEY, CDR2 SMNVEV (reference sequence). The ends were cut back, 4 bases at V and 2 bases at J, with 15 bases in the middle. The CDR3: CASSSYRAETYEQYF. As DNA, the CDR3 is TGTGCCAGCAGTTCTTACCGGGCCGAGACCTACGAGCAGTACTTC.

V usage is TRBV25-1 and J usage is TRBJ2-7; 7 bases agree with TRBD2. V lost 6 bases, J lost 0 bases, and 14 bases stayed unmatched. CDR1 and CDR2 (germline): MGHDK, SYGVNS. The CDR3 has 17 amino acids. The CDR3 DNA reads TGTGCCAGCAGACTAGACCGGGCGGGAGCGTACTCCTACGAGCAGTACTTC. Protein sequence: CASRLDRAGAYSYEQYF.

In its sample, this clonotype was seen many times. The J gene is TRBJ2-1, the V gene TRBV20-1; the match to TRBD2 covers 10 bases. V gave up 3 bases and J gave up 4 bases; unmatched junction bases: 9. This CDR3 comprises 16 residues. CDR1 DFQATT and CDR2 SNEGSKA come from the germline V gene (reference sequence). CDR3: CSASRGAGGSYNEQFF. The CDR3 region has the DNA TGCAGTGCTAGTAGGGGAGCGGGAGGGTCGTACAATGAGCAGTTCTTC.

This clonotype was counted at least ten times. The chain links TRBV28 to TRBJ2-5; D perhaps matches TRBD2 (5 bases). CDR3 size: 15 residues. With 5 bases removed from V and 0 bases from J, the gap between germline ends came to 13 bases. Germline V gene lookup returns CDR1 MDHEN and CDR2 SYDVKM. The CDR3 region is CASSEIYGDQETQYF. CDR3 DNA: TGTGCCAGCAGTGAGATTTACGGGGACCAAGAGACCCAGTACTTC. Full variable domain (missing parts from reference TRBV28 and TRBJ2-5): DVKVTQSSRYLVKRTGEKVFLECVQDMDHENMFWYRQDPGLGLRLIYFSYDVKMKEKGDIPEGYSVSREKKERFSLILESASTNQTSMYLCASSEIYGDQETQYFGPGTRLLVL.

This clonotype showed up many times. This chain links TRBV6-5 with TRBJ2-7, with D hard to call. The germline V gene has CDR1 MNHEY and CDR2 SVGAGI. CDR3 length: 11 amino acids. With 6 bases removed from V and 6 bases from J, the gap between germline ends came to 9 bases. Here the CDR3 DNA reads TGTGCCAGCAGACAGAACTCCGAGCAGTACTTC. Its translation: CASRQNSEQYF.

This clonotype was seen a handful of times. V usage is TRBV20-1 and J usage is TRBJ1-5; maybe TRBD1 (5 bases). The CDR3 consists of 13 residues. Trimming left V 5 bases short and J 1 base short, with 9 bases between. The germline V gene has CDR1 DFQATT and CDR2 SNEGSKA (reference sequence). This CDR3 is CSADRDSNQPQHF. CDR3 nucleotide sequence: TGCAGTGCTGACCGGGACAGCAATCAGCCCCAGCATTTT.

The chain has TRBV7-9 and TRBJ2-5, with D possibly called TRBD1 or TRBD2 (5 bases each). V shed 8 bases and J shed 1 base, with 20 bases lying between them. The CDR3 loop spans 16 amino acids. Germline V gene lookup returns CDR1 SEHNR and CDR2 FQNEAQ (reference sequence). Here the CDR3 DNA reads TGTGCCAGCGGGGTTGGCGTAGTGGGGACCCAAGAGACCCAGTACTTC. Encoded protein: CASGVGVVGTQETQYF.

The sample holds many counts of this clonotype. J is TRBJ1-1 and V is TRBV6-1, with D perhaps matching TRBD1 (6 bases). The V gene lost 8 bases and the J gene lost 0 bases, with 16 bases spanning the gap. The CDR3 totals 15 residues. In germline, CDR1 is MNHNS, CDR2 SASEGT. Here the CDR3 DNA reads TGTGCCAGCTCCTTTGACAGGACGATGAACACTGAAGCTTTCTTT. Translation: CASSFDRTMNTEAFF.